The 12 T cell receptor beta chains below come from one sample, sequenced in a study of control samples from healthy donors and cancer patients. Using immunoSEQ multiplex PCR, the repertoire was profiled, and TCRdb retains in-frame clones only, with some absent. Found here are some 140,000 clones, around nine tenths of them singletons; the top ten hold around 10%. Sequencing was performed on blood. The receptor set was obtained from a young woman in good health.

The chain recombines TRBV30 with TRBJ2-7; D possibly corresponds to TRBD1 (8 bases). The V end was cut by 3 bases, the J end by 3 bases, with 12 bases between. The CDR3 contains 13 residues. The germline V gene has CDR1 GTSNPN and CDR2 SVGIG (reference sequence). This chain's CDR3 is CAWRAGQDYEQYF. DNA of the CDR3: TGTGCCTGGAGAGCGGGACAGGACTACGAGCAGTACTTC.

The chain recombines TRBV7-8 with TRBJ2-1; 9 bases align to TRBD2. In germline, CDR1 is SGHVS, CDR2 FQNEAQ. The CDR3 totals 17 residues. The ends lost 2 bases at V and 4 bases at J; junction bases unmatched: 9. The CDR3 loop is CASSLRVSGGIYNEQFF. CDR3 DNA sequence: TGTGCCAGCAGCTTAAGGGTGAGCGGGGGGATTTACAATGAGCAGTTCTTC.

The chain employs TRBV5-1 and TRBJ2-1; weak D call: TRBD1 (7 bases). CDR1 is SGHRS, CDR2 YFSETQ, per germline. There are 15 residues in the CDR3. V was cut by 4 bases and J by 5 bases, with 16 bases left in between. The DNA of the CDR3 is TGCGCCAGCAGCGGACTACAGGGGAAGGACAATGAGCAGTTCTTC. Its translation is CASSGLQGKDNEQFF.

The rearrangement links TRBV5-1 to TRBJ1-3, with a tentative D call TRBD1 (5 bases). This CDR3 comprises 15 residues. The germline CDR1 and CDR2 sequences are SGHRS and YFSETQ. Trimming took off 1 base at V and 2 bases at J, with 10 bases between the two ends. In nucleotides, the CDR3 is TGCGCCAGCAGCTTGACGGGGGGTCCTGGAAACACCATATATTTT. Translating gives CASSLTGGPGNTIYF.

The J gene is TRBJ1-5, the V gene TRBV12-2. TRBV12-2 is labeled a pseudogene. The length of the CDR3 is 13 residues. The DNA of the CDR3 is TGTGCAAGTCGCCCCCCCAGGAGGCAGCCCCAGCATTTT. It encodes CASRPPRRQPQHF.

The CDR3 sequence: CASSQDLDLGVSPLHF. The CDR3 nucleotides are TGTGCCAGCAGCCAAGATTTGGACCTAGGGGTTTCACCCCTCCACTTT. The V gene is TRBV14, the J gene TRBJ1-6; TRBD1 is a possible D gene (5 bases). Between the trimmed V and J ends, which lost 0 bases and 9 bases, there was a span of 15 bases. The CDR3 is 16 amino acids. From germline, CDR1 is SGHDN and CDR2 FVKESK.

This chain joins TRBV21-1 and TRBJ1-2; TRBD1, the D gene given by the table, was not confirmed from the DNA. TRBV21-1 is noted as a pseudogene. This CDR3 has 16 amino acids. This CDR3 reads CAQTGNLRGTNYGYTF. As DNA, the CDR3 is TGTGCCCAGACAGGAAACCTACGTGGGACTAACTATGGCTACACCTTC.

V is TRBV30 and J is TRBJ2-6; D remains unclear. The CDR3 loop spans 15 amino acids. V was cut by 0 bases and J by 0 bases, with 6 bases left in between. CDR1 and CDR2 from the germline V gene are GTSNPN and SVGIG (reference sequence). The CDR3 sequence is CAWSVRASGANVLTF. DNA for the CDR3: TGTGCCTGGAGTGTAAGGGCCTCTGGGGCCAACGTCCTGACTTTC.

This rearrangement joins TRBV28 to TRBJ2-5, with TRBD2 matching over 9 bases. V dropped 7 bases and J dropped 2; count of bases not matched to a gene: 2. Germline V gene lookup returns CDR1 MDHEN and CDR2 SYDVKM. This CDR3 region has 13 residues. The DNA of the CDR3 is TGTGCCAGCAACCTAGCGGGACAAGAGACCCAGTACTTC. Amino acid sequence: CASNLAGQETQYF.

The CDR3: CASSIAVGVSSYEQYF. The CDR3 DNA reads TGTGCCAGTAGTATAGCCGTTGGCGTCAGCTCCTACGAGCAGTACTTC. The rearrangement uses TRBV19 and TRBJ2-7; D is ambiguous. In germline, CDR1 is LNHDA, CDR2 SQIVND (reference sequence). The CDR3 extends over 16 amino acids. Trimming stripped 1 base from V and 0 bases from J, with 13 bases between.

On this clone itself: At the DNA level, this CDR3 is encoded by other sequences in the same sample as well. The chain recombines TRBV7-3 with TRBJ1-1; no firm D call. V dropped 2 bases and J dropped 0 bases, with 4 bases sitting between them. The CDR3 loop spans 13 amino acids. The germline V gene has CDR1 SGHTA and CDR2 FQGTGA. The CDR3 nucleotides are TGTGCCAGCAGCTTAGGCATGAACACTGAAGCTTTCTTT. Protein product: CASSLGMNTEAFF.

The table lists this clone with a count of one. V is TRBV5-1 and J is TRBJ1-1; TRBD1 matches at 10 bases. Germline loops: CDR1 SGHRS, CDR2 YFSETQ. The CDR3 runs 15 residues. J was trimmed by 7 bases and V by 0 bases; bases with no gene match: 6. The DNA for the CDR3 is TGCGCCAGCAGCTTGGTGGGGACAGGGGTTAATGAAGCTTTCTTT. Translation: CASSLVGTGVNEAFF.